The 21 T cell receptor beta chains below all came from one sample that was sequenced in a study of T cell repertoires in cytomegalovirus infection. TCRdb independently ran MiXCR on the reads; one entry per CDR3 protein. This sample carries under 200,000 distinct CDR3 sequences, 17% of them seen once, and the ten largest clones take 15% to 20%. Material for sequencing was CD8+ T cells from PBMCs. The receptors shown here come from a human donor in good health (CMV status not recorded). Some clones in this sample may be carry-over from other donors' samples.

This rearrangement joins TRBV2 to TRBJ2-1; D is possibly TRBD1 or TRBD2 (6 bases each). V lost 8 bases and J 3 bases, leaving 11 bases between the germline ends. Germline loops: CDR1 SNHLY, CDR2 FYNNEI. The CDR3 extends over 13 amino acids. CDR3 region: CASGGQSYNEQFF. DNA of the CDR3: TGTGCCAGCGGGGGGCAGAGCTACAATGAGCAGTTCTTC. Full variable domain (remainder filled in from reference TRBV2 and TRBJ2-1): EPEVTQTPSHQVTQMGQEVILRCVPISNHLYFYWYRQILGQKVEFLVSFYNNEISEKSEIFDDQFSVERPDGSNFTLKIRSTKLEDSAMYFCASGGQSYNEQFFGPGTRLTVL.

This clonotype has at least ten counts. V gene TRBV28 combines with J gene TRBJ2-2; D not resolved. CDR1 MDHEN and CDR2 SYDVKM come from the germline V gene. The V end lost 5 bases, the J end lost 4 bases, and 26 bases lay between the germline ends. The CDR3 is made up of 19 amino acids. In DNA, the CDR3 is TGTGCCAGCAGTCCCCTCCGATGGAAAGTTTCATATGGCACCGGGGAGCTGTTTTTT. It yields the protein CASSPLRWKVSYGTGELFF.

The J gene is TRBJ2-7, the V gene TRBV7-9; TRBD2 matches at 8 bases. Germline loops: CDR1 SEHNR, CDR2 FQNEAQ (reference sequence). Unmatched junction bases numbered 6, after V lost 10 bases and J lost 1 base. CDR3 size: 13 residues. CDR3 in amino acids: CATETSESYEQYF. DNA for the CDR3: TGTGCCACCGAGACTAGCGAGTCCTACGAGCAGTACTTC.

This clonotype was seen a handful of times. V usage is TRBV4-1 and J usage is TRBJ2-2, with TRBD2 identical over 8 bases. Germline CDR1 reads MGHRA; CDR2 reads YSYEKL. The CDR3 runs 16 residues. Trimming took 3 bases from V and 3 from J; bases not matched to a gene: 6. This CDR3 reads CASSHPREGHTGELFF. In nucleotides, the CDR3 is TGCGCCAGCAGCCATCCACGGGAGGGTCACACCGGGGAGCTGTTTTTT.

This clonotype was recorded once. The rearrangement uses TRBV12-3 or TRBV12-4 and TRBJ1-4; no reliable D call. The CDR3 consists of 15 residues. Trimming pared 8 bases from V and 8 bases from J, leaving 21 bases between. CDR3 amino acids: CASSDKSASGEKLFF. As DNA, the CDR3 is TGTGCCAGCTCCGATAAAAGCGCGTCAGGCGAAAAACTGTTTTTT.

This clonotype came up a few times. In DNA, the CDR3 is TGTGCCATCAGTGGCGGCGGCTACGAGCAGTACTTC. It specifies CAISGGGYEQYF. The J gene is TRBJ2-7, the V gene TRBV10-3, with no clear D. Per germline, CDR1 ENHRY and CDR2 SYGVKD. The length of the CDR3 is 12 residues. Trimming removed 4 bases at V and 3 bases at J, with 7 bases between.

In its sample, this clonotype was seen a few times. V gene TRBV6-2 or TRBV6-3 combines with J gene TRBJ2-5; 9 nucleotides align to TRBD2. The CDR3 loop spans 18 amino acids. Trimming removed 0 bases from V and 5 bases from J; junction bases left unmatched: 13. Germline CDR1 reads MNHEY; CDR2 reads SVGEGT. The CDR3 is CASSYSSFGTSSLETQYF. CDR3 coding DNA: TGTGCCAGCAGTTACTCGAGCTTCGGGACTAGCAGCTTGGAGACCCAGTACTTC.

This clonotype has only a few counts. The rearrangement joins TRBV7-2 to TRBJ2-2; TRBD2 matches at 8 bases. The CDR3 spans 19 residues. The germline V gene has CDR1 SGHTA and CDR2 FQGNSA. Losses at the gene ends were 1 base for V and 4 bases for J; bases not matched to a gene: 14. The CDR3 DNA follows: TGTGCCAGCAGCTTAGGCCGAGCGGGGGCGCTGGCTAGCACCGGGGAGCTGTTTTTT. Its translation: CASSLGRAGALASTGELFF.

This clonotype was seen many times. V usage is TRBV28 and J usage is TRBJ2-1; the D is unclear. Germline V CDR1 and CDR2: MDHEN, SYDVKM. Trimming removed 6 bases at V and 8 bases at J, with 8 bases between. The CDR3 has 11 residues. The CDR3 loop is CASSLGDEQFF. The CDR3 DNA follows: TGTGCCAGCAGCTTGGGCGATGAGCAGTTCTTC.

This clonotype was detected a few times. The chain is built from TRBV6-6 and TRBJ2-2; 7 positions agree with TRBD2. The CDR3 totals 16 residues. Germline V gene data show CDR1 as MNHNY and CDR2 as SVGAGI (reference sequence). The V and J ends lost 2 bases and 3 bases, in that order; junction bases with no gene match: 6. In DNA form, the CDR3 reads TGTGCCAGCAGTTACATAGGGACTATCGACACCGGGGAGCTGTTTTTT. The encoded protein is CASSYIGTIDTGELFF.

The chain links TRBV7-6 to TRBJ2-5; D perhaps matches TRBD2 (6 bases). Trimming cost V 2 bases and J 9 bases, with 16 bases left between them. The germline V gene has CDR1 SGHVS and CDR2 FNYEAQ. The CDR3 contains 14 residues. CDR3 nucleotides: TGTGCCAGCAGCTTACCCCTCACTAGCAGGGCCCAGTACTTC. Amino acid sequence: CASSLPLTSRAQYF.

The CDR3 DNA follows: TGTGCCAGTAGTCGCAGGGGCCAAAAGGCCACTGAAGCTTTCTTT. Translating gives CASSRRGQKATEAFF. The chain carries TRBV19 and TRBJ1-1, with D perhaps TRBD1 (6 bases). This CDR3 comprises 15 residues. The ends were cut back, 5 bases at V and 4 bases at J, with 17 bases in the middle. Germline CDR1 and CDR2: LNHDA and SQIVND (reference sequence).

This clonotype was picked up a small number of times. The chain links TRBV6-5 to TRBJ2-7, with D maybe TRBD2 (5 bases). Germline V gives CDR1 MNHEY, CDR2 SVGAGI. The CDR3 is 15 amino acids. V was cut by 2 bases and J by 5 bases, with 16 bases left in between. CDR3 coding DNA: TGTGCCAGCAGTTACCTCGGCCAGGTGGGAGACGAGCAGTACTTC. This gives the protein CASSYLGQVGDEQYF.

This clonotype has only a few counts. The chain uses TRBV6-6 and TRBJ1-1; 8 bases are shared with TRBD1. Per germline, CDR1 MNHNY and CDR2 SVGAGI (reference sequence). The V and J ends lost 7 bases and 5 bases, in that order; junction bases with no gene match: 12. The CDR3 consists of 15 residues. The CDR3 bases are TGTGCCAGCATTCCCGACAGGGGAATAGGAACTGAAGCTTTCTTT. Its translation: CASIPDRGIGTEAFF.

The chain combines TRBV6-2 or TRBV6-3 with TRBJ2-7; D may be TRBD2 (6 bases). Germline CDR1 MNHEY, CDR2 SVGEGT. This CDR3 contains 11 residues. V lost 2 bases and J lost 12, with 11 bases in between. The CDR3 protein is CASSYAGLLYF. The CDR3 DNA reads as TGTGCCAGCAGTTACGCCGGACTACTGTACTTC.

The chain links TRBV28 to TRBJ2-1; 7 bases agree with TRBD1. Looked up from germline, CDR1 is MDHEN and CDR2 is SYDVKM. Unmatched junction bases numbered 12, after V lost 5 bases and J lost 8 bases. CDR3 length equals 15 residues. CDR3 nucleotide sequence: TGTGCCAGCAGTCGAGGGGGCTCCTTAATGGATGAGCAGTTCTTC. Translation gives CASSRGGSLMDEQFF.

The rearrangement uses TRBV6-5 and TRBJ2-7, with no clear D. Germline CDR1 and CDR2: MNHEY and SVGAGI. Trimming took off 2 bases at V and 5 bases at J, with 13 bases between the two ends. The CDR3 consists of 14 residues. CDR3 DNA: TGTGCCAGCAGTTACCTGGACCAAACCAACGAGCAGTACTTC. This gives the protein CASSYLDQTNEQYF.

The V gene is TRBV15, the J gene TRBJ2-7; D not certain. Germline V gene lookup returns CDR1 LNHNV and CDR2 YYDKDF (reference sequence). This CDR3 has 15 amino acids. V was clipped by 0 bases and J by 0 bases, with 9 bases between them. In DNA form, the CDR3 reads TGTGCCACCAGCAGAGATCGATCAGGCTCCTACGAGCAGTACTTC. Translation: CATSRDRSGSYEQYF.

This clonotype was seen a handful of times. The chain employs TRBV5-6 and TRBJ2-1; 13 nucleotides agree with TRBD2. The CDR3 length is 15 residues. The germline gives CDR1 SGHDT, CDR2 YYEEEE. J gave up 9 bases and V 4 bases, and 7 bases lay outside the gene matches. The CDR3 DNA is TGTGCCAGCAGCCACGGACTAGCGGGGGATCGTGAGCAGTTCTTC. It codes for CASSHGLAGDREQFF. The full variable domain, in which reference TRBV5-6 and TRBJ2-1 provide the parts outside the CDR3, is DAGVTQSPTHLIKTRGQQVTLRCSPKSGHDTVSWYQQALGQGPQFIFQYYEEEERQRGNFPDRFSGHQFPNYSSELNVNALLLGDSALYLCASSHGLAGDREQFFGPGTRLTVL.

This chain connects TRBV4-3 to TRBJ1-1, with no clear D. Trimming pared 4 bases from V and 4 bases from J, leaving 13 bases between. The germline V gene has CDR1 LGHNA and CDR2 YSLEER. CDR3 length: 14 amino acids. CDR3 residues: CASSPAGLGTEAFF. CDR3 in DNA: TGCGCCAGCAGCCCCGCCGGGCTGGGCACTGAAGCTTTCTTT.

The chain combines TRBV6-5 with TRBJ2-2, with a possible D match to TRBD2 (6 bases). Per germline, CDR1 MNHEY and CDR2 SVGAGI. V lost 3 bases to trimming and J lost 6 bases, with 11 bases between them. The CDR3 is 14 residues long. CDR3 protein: CASSYSGVAGELFF. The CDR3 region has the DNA TGTGCCAGCAGTTATTCGGGGGTGGCCGGGGAGCTGTTTTTT.